This TCR beta chain was found in a study of PD-1 blockade in classical Hodgkin lymphoma. Study outcomes and limitations: Before treatment, complete responders showed about the same diversity as newly diagnosed patients.

Germline CDR1 is MGHDK and CDR2 is SYGVNS. V dropped 7 bases and J dropped 7 bases, with 13 bases sitting between them. This CDR3 is built from 13 residues. Patients all relapsed after autologous stem cell transplantation, and there was variation in brentuximab vedotin exposure. TCRdb's copy holds only in-frame clones and misses some; the assay was immunoSEQ multiplex PCR. Found here are approximately 99,000 clones, around 89% of them singletons; the top ten hold 20%. Of note for this clone: Its antigen is undetermined.

The TCR comes from a human donor with classical Hodgkin lymphoma. The chain has TRBV25-1 and TRBJ2-2; possibly TRBD2 for D (7 bases). The starting material was peripheral blood mononuclear cells (PBMCs), obtained before the second cycle of nivolumab. The DNA for the CDR3 is TGTGCCAGCACCCCGAGGGGGGGCGGGGAGCTGTTTTTT. Translated, it gives CASTPRGGGELFF.